This is a list of T cell receptor beta chains from one sample in a study of T cell changes during pregnancy in multiple sclerosis. Sequencing used immunoSEQ multiplex PCR; TCRdb keeps in-frame clones, though not all of them. The sample has around 96,000 clones; about 93% are singletons. This material consisted of peripheral blood, taken after pregnancy. These receptors were collected from a female donor in good health, enrolled as a control in a pregnancy study. Each CDR3 is given with its conserved first and last residue.

V gene | CDR3 protein
TRBV7-9 | CATQGGTPLEQYF
TRBV28 | CASSNPVSNQPQHF
TRBV19 | CASSSSQRAQHF
TRBV27 | CASTSDRGRPAAFF
TRBV7-9 | CASSSPTTSASSYNEQFF
TRBV2 | CASSVDRGRVYNEQFF
TRBV12-2 | CASRLDRRPVNYGYTF
TRBV2 | CASRPKTQGMRTEAFF
TRBV7-9 | CASSLVTGGEAFF
TRBV13 | CASSLGRVNEQYF
TRBV5-4 | CASSLPGYQNTEAFF
TRBV30 | CAWRAKWRGNQPQHF
TRBV6-1 | CASSDTPGFSVNTGELFF